Shown below are 31 T cell receptor beta chains from a single sample sequenced in a study of blood T cell repertoires in COVID-19. Assay: immunoSEQ multiplex PCR; the TCRdb copy retains only in-frame clones and omits some. The sample comprises around 140,000 clones, over 65% of which are singletons, and about 5.1% rests with the top ten. The sequenced sample was peripheral blood. The receptors shown here come from a human donor in a cohort sampled during active COVID-19.

This clone was found once. The chain employs TRBV3-1 (or the pseudogene TRBV3-2) and TRBJ1-2, with D perhaps matching TRBD1 (5 bases). The V end was cut by 0 bases, the J end by 5 bases, with 16 bases between. The CDR3 is made up of 16 amino acids. The germline V gene encodes CDR1 LGHDT and CDR2 YNNKEL (reference sequence). The CDR3 DNA reads TGTGCCAGCAGCCAAGAACCGTGGACACGACCTTATGGCTACACCTTC. It translates to CASSQEPWTRPYGYTF.

The rearrangement uses TRBV6-1 and TRBJ1-2; D perhaps matches TRBD1 (5 bases). Trimming took off 1 base at V and 7 bases at J, with 7 bases between the two ends. CDR3 length: 12 residues. Germline CDR1 reads MNHNS; CDR2 reads SASEGT. In nucleotides, the CDR3 is TGTGCCAGCAGTGAAGGGGGCTTTGGCTACACCTTC. It codes for CASSEGGFGYTF.

The V gene is TRBV2, the J gene TRBJ1-4; D gene ambiguous. CDR3 length: 16 amino acids. Germline values: CDR1 SNHLY, CDR2 FYNNEI. Trimming pared 1 base from V and 12 bases from J, leaving 21 bases between. CDR3 region: CASSEDAFGSGMELFF. CDR3 coding DNA: TGTGCCAGCAGTGAAGACGCCTTCGGATCGGGGATGGAACTGTTTTTT. The variable domain in full, completed from reference TRBV2 and TRBJ1-4, reads EPEVTQTPSHQVTQMGQEVILRCVPISNHLYFYWYRQILGQKVEFLVSFYNNEISEKSEIFDDQFSVERPDGSNFTLKIRSTKLEDSAMYFCASSEDAFGSGMELFFGSGTQLSVL.

To note about this clone: The identical CDR3 is also encoded by other nucleotide sequences in the sample. V is TRBV5-6 and J is TRBJ2-2, with 7 nucleotides matching TRBD2. This CDR3 has 16 residues. With V trimmed by 0 bases and J by 3 bases, 5 bases remained unmatched. Germline values: CDR1 SGHDT, CDR2 YYEEEE. The CDR3 is CASSLASGRDTGELFF. CDR3 coding DNA: TGTGCCAGCAGCTTGGCCTCTGGGAGGGACACCGGGGAGCTGTTTTTT.

This clone was seen a few times. The chain is built from TRBV2 and TRBJ1-1, with 9 positions matching TRBD1. V trimming: 7 bases; J trimming: 3 bases; junction bases outside the gene matches: 3. From germline, CDR1 is SNHLY and CDR2 FYNNEI. The CDR3 loop spans 13 amino acids. The CDR3 sequence is CASTGTGYTEAFF. The DNA of the CDR3 is TGTGCCAGCACCGGGACAGGGTACACTGAAGCTTTCTTT.

This chain joins TRBV20-1 and TRBJ2-1; D unresolved. V dropped 6 bases and J dropped 5 bases, with 8 bases sitting between them. This CDR3 spans 11 amino acids. Germline CDR1 is DFQATT and CDR2 is SNEGSKA (reference sequence). The CDR3 reads CSADINNEQFF. The CDR3 DNA reads as TGCAGTGCAGACATCAACAATGAGCAGTTCTTC.

This clone was counted once. The chain employs TRBV6-5 and TRBJ2-7, with TRBD1 matching 7 bases. This CDR3 spans 15 amino acids. The germline V gene has CDR1 MNHEY and CDR2 SVGAGI. The J segment lost 2 bases and the V segment lost 5 bases, leaving 9 bases of the junction unmatched. CDR3 in amino acids: CASSLRRQGAYEQYV. The CDR3 DNA reads as TGTGCCAGCAGTCTAAGGCGACAGGGCGCCTACGAGCAGTACGTC.

The gene calls are TRBV2 and TRBJ2-7; D is perhaps TRBD2 (5 bases). Trimming shortened V by 6 bases and J by 3 bases, and 9 bases separated the two germline ends. Looked up from germline, CDR1 is SNHLY and CDR2 is FYNNEI. This CDR3 region has 12 residues. The DNA of the CDR3 is TGTGCCAGCAGGGAGGCAGACTACGAGCAGTACGTC. Protein sequence: CASREADYEQYV.

The table lists this clone with a count of one. J is TRBJ1-6 and V is TRBV6-1; D possibly corresponds to TRBD1 (6 bases). The CDR3 extends over 17 amino acids. Germline CDR1 and CDR2: MNHNS and SASEGT. The V gene lost 2 bases and the J gene lost 13 bases, with 24 bases spanning the gap. The DNA of the CDR3 is TGTGCCAGCAGTGAAACCCAACCGGGACACCCGTCTAGGCCCCTCCACTTT. Its protein product is CASSETQPGHPSRPLHF.

The genes are TRBV30 and TRBJ2-2; 7 bases line up with TRBD2. V lost 2 bases, J lost 4 bases, and 7 bases stayed unmatched. Looked up from germline, CDR1 is GTSNPN and CDR2 is SVGIG (reference sequence). CDR3 length: 15 amino acids. The CDR3 coding sequence is TGTGCCTGGAGTAGGGGCGGGAGAGGCACCGGGGAGCTGTTTTTT. This sequence encodes CAWSRGGRGTGELFF. Combining the CDR3 with reference TRBV30 and TRBJ2-2 gives the whole variable domain SQTIHQWPATLVQPVGSPLSLECTVEGTSNPNLYWYRQAAGRGLQLLFYSVGIGQISSEVPQNLSASRPQDRQFILSSKKLLLSDSGFYLCAWSRGGRGTGELFFGEGSRLTVL.

This chain joins TRBV5-1 and TRBJ1-2, with TRBD1 identical over 12 bases. CDR3 size: 15 residues. The germline V gene encodes CDR1 SGHRS and CDR2 YFSETQ. The V segment lost 4 bases and the J segment 4 bases; nucleotides outside the gene matches: 5. The CDR3 spells CASSLGTGGGYGYTF. CDR3 in DNA: TGCGCCAGCAGCCTAGGGACAGGGGGCGGCTATGGCTACACCTTC.

J is TRBJ2-7 and V is TRBV3-1 (or the pseudogene TRBV3-2); unclear D gene. The CDR3 is 13 residues long. Trimming pared 3 bases from V and 0 bases from J, leaving 6 bases between. From germline, CDR1 is LGHDT and CDR2 YNNKEL (reference sequence). The CDR3 loop is CASSHQISYEQYF. The CDR3 DNA is TGTGCCAGCAGCCATCAGATCTCCTACGAGCAGTACTTC.

The chain links TRBV3-1 (or the pseudogene TRBV3-2) to TRBJ1-1; D is possibly TRBD1 (6 bases). This CDR3 spans 13 amino acids. Between the trimmed V and J ends, which lost 4 bases and 4 bases, there was a span of 10 bases. Looked up from germline, CDR1 is LGHDT and CDR2 is YNNKEL (reference sequence). The CDR3 sequence is CASSPTGTTEAFF. The CDR3 region has the DNA TGTGCCAGCAGCCCCACAGGGACCACTGAAGCTTTCTTT.

This rearrangement joins TRBV4-1 to TRBJ2-1; D possibly corresponds to TRBD1 (6 bases). This CDR3 contains 13 residues. Per germline, CDR1 MGHRA and CDR2 YSYEKL. V shed 0 bases and J shed 13 bases, with 13 bases lying between them. CDR3 bases: TGCGCCAGCAGCCAAGATCGATTGGGGGCACAGTTCTTC. This sequence encodes CASSQDRLGAQFF.

In its sample, this clone was seen once. The CDR3 bases are TGTGCCAGCAGCTTGGGGGACAGGGGGTCTCAAGAGACCCAGTACTTC. Protein: CASSLGDRGSQETQYF. V gene TRBV5-6 combines with J gene TRBJ2-5, with TRBD1 matching over 11 bases. The germline V gene encodes CDR1 SGHDT and CDR2 YYEEEE. V shed 0 bases and J 2 bases; nucleotides not matched to a gene: 3. This CDR3 contains 16 residues.

The gene calls are TRBV5-1 and TRBJ2-5; 7 bases are a match to TRBD1. Germline CDR1 SGHRS, CDR2 YFSETQ. This CDR3 contains 14 residues. V gave up 0 bases and J gave up 3 bases; unmatched junction bases: 2. Here the CDR3 reads CASSLVQGEETQYF. The CDR3 region has the DNA TGCGCCAGCAGCTTGGTTCAGGGGGAAGAGACCCAGTACTTC.

This chain uses TRBV6-1 with TRBJ2-3; D not resolved. Germline V gene sequence: CDR1 MNHNS, CDR2 SASEGT. Trimming took 1 base from V and 7 from J, leaving 6 bases between them. The CDR3 consists of 12 residues. CDR3 coding DNA: TGTGCCAGCAGTGAAGGACTGAATACGCAGTATTTT. Translated, it gives CASSEGLNTQYF.

CDR3 amino acids: CASGNPGSGELFF. CDR3 nucleotide sequence: TGCGCCAGCGGTAATCCAGGGTCCGGGGAGCTGTTTTTT. The J gene is TRBJ2-2, the V gene TRBV5-1, with D possibly TRBD1 on 5 matching bases. The germline V gene encodes CDR1 SGHRS and CDR2 YFSETQ. The germline V and J ends were trimmed by 7 bases and 6 bases, with 13 bases remaining between them. This CDR3 has 13 amino acids.

V gene TRBV5-5 combines with J gene TRBJ1-1, with D unresolved. From germline, CDR1 is SGHKS and CDR2 YYEKEE (reference sequence). The CDR3 has 14 residues. Between the trimmed V and J ends, which lost 0 bases and 1 base, there was a span of 7 bases. As DNA, the CDR3 is TGTGCCAGCAGCTTGGTCCCAGGGAACACTGAAGCTTTCTTT. Residues: CASSLVPGNTEAFF.

This rearrangement joins TRBV6-1 to TRBJ1-5, with D possibly matching TRBD1 (5 bases). The V gene lost 3 bases and the J gene lost 8 bases, with 14 bases spanning the gap. The CDR3 covers 14 residues. Germline loops: CDR1 MNHNS, CDR2 SASEGT. CDR3 in amino acids: CASSDGGDKEPQHF. The CDR3 DNA follows: TGTGCCAGCAGTGACGGGGGGGATAAGGAGCCCCAGCATTTT.

This rearrangement joins TRBV4-1 to TRBJ2-7, with 8 bases that match TRBD1. With V trimmed by 2 bases and J by 5 bases, 17 bases remained unmatched. Per the germline V gene, CDR1 is MGHRA and CDR2 is YSYEKL. The CDR3 length is 18 residues. The CDR3 region has the DNA TGCGCCAGCAGCCAATTTGGCCAAATCAGGGGGCCGGGGAACGAGCAGTACTTC. Translated: CASSQFGQIRGPGNEQYF.

The chain couples TRBV7-6 to TRBJ2-2; 7 nucleotides match TRBD2. Trimming removed 4 bases from V and 2 bases from J; junction bases left unmatched: 7. CDR3 length: 16 amino acids. Germline loops: CDR1 SGHVS, CDR2 FNYEAQ. The CDR3 region is CASSYRDYLNTGELFF. The CDR3 coding sequence is TGTGCCAGCAGCTACCGGGACTACCTCAACACCGGGGAGCTGTTTTTT. Looking up the rest from reference TRBV7-6 and TRBJ2-2 gives the full variable domain: GAGVSQSPRYKVTKRGQDVALRCDPISGHVSLYWYRQALGQGPEFLTYFNYEAQQDKSGLPNDRFSAERPEGSISTLTIQRTEQRDSAMYRCASSYRDYLNTGELFFGEGSRLTVL.

CDR3 sequence (DNA): TGTGCCACACGAACAGGGGCGAGTACCTACGAGCAGTACTTC. It encodes CATRTGASTYEQYF. V usage is TRBV6-5 and J usage is TRBJ2-7; TRBD1 matches 7 bases. CDR3 size: 14 residues. Looked up from germline, CDR1 is MNHEY and CDR2 is SVGAGI. V gave up 10 bases and J gave up 2 bases; unmatched junction bases: 11.

This clone was detected once. This sequence joins TRBV5-4 and TRBJ1-3; tentative D call: TRBD1 (5 bases). CDR1 is SGHNT and CDR2 is YYREEE in the germline V gene (reference sequence). CDR3 size: 14 residues. Deletions cut 2 bases from V and 0 bases from J, with 6 bases between. The CDR3 spells CASSLQDSGNTIYF. In DNA form, the CDR3 reads TGTGCCAGCAGCTTACAGGACTCTGGAAACACCATATATTTT.

The chain recombines TRBV19 with TRBJ2-7, with TRBD1 matching over 9 bases. V trimming: 1 base; J trimming: 0 bases; junction bases outside the gene matches: 4. This CDR3 has 16 residues. Germline V gene lookup returns CDR1 LNHDA and CDR2 SQIVND (reference sequence). The CDR3: CASSIGGTGYSYEQYF. In DNA form, the CDR3 reads TGTGCCAGTAGTATAGGTGGGACAGGGTACTCCTACGAGCAGTACTTC. The complete variable domain, with remaining parts taken from reference TRBV19 and TRBJ2-7, reads DGGITQSPKYLFRKEGQNVTLSCEQNLNHDAMYWYRQDPGQGLRLIYYSQIVNDFQKGDIAEGYSVSREKKESFPLTVTSAQKNPTAFYLCASSIGGTGYSYEQYFGPGTRLTVT.

The chain recombines TRBV6-5 with TRBJ1-1; perhaps TRBD1 as D (6 bases). Between the trimmed V and J ends, which lost 3 bases and 0 bases, there was a span of 11 bases. This CDR3 region has 15 residues. Germline CDR1 MNHEY, CDR2 SVGAGI. CDR3 sequence (DNA): TGTGCCAGCAGTTATCTTCAGGGGATGAACACTGAAGCTTTCTTT. Protein: CASSYLQGMNTEAFF.

This chain connects TRBV7-3 to TRBJ2-1, with D maybe TRBD2 (6 bases). Trimming removed 1 base at V and 4 bases at J, with 14 bases between. Germline values: CDR1 SGHTA, CDR2 FQGTGA. The CDR3 contains 16 residues. The CDR3 loop is CASSLRVSGTYNEQFF. In DNA, the CDR3 is TGTGCCAGCAGCTTAAGGGTTAGCGGAACGTACAATGAGCAGTTCTTC.

J is TRBJ2-2 and V is TRBV4-1; 12 bases are shared with TRBD2. Germline trimming cut 7 bases from V and 6 bases from J; bases unmatched to any gene: 3. The CDR3 is made up of 14 amino acids. Germline lookup yields CDR1 MGHRA and CDR2 YSYEKL. CDR3 amino acids: CASTRTSGAGELFF. The CDR3 coding sequence is TGCGCCAGCACCAGGACTAGCGGGGCCGGGGAGCTGTTTTTT.

The genes are TRBV28 and TRBJ1-3, with TRBD1 matching over 7 bases. This CDR3 contains 16 residues. Unmatched junction bases numbered 12, after V lost 5 bases and J lost 5 bases. The germline gives CDR1 MDHEN, CDR2 SYDVKM. CDR3 region: CASSLLNTGERNTIYF. The CDR3 coding sequence is TGTGCCAGCAGTCTACTAAATACAGGGGAACGAAACACCATATATTTT.

The chain joins TRBV3-1 (or the pseudogene TRBV3-2) to TRBJ1-1, with D maybe TRBD1 (5 bases). The CDR3 covers 14 residues. In germline, CDR1 is LGHDT, CDR2 YNNKEL (reference sequence). Trimming shortened V by 2 bases and J by 0 bases, and 7 bases separated the two germline ends. The CDR3 protein is CASSQPGVNTEAFF. The CDR3 DNA reads as TGTGCCAGCAGCCAACCGGGGGTGAACACTGAAGCTTTCTTT.

The gene calls are TRBV5-1 and TRBJ2-6; D is undetermined. Trimming pared 4 bases from V and 3 bases from J, leaving 11 bases between. The CDR3 has 15 amino acids. CDR1 is SGHRS and CDR2 is YFSETQ in the germline V gene. CDR3 sequence: CASSPLGDGANVLTF. DNA for the CDR3: TGCGCCAGCAGCCCTTTGGGCGATGGGGCCAACGTCCTGACTTTC.